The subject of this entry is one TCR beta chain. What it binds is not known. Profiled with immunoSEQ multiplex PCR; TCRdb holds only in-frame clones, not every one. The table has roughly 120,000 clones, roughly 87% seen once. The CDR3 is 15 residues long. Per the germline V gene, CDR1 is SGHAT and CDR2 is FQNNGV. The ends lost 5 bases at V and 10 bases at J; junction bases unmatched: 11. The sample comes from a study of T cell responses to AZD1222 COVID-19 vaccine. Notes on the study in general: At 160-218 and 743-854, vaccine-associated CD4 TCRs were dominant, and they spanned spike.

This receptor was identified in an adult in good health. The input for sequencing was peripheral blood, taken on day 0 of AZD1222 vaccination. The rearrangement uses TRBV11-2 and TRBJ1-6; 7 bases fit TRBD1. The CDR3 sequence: CASSGSGAGGSPLHF. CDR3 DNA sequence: TGTGCCAGCAGCGGATCCGGGGCAGGGGGATCACCCCTCCACTTT.